This TCR beta chain was obtained from a study of radiation and T cells in renal cell carcinoma (dated by TCRdb to 2018 to 2020). About the study as a whole: Samples were obtained from a clinical trial, in which 15 Gy stereotactic body radiation therapy was delivered to primary renal cell carcinomas and nephrectomy was performed 4 weeks later. In the roughly 49 samples combined, several million unique CDR3 nucleotide sequences were found, encoding some 2,500,000 unique CDR3 amino acid sequences. A total of around 50 samples underwent TCR beta sequencing, made up of approximately 26 tumors and about 27 peripheral blood samples.

TCR beta libraries were generated from genomic DNA with the immunoSEQ kit, following the manufacturer's recommendations. To prepare the libraries, a first multiplex PCR with proprietary primers was run, followed by a second PCR that added unique barcodes, and a bead cleanup was done after each round. Each sample batch included a kit-provided positive control reaction and a negative control reaction. The final libraries underwent checking on an Agilent 4200 TapeStation D1000 ScreenTape, volumetric pooling, and quantification by qPCR. An Illumina NextSeq500 fitted with a MidOutput 150-cycle cartridge performed the sequencing, running 156 Read1 cycles and 15 Index1 cycles with the kit's custom primers. The pooled library was loaded at around 1 pM, and approximately 20% PhiX control was spiked in. The authors' analysis ran thus. Vendor-processed data were analyzed in R, with a clonotype defined as all T cells sharing the same CDR3 nucleotide sequence. For clone abundance analyses, frequencies were normalized to the 10,000 most abundant clones in each sample. Public T cell clones, which averaged fewer than five per sample, were removed prior to analysis. Tumor-enriched and baseline blood-enriched clonotypes were defined by at least a 32-fold difference in abundance between compartments. A beta-binomial differential abundance model was applied to find clonotypes that expanded or contracted between blood time points. Tumor-blood repertoire similarity was measured with the Baroni-Urbani and Buser coefficient, and group comparisons used two-tailed Wilcoxon tests in R. Not all clones reach the TCRdb copy of this immuneACCESS table, which keeps in-frame sequences only. Checked studies attribute under half of the gap to unresolved V genes and leave the rest unexplained. The DNA was the basis for D and trimming; V, J and clone size are from that table. Within this sample are approximately 100,000 clones, with 65% to 90% of them counted one time only. Around 7.9% of the sample lies in the top ten.

The CDR1 and CDR2 encoded by the germline V gene are ENHRY and SYGVKD. The CDR3 runs 12 residues from the cysteine to the phenylalanine. Of all the DNA, just the CDR3 is kept, 36 bases in frame from base 1. V is pared back by 3 bases and J by 3 bases, with 4 bases lying between the germline termini. On the study overall, not on this receptor specifically: Because no pretreatment tumor biopsies were available, whether clonotypes were present in the tumor at baseline could not be determined. In blood, the top tumor clonotypes increased from baseline to 2 weeks after radiation and then shrank by 4 weeks, which suggests a temporary expansion of tumor-resident clones. With a single-armed trial design, the study had no way to address how radiation dose or scheduling affects the TCR repertoire. Tracking of blood repertoire dynamics stopped at around 4 weeks after treatment, with no follow-up past that point.

Reading the label with the study, this specimen's time point is: baseline pretreatment blood. The sample's treatment or condition label is to be understood as: 15 Gy SBRT to primary tumor, nephrectomy 4 weeks later. To follow tumor-enriched clonotypes, serial peripheral blood was collected from radiation-treated patients at baseline and at 2 weeks and 4 weeks after SBRT. Renal cell carcinoma with clear cell pathology was present in all patients. Genomic DNA for TCR sequencing was prepared using the QIAamp DNA Blood Mini Kit (Qiagen). The analyses included just those samples that passed every quality control check. In the case of this clone: Its cognate antigen has yet to be identified. Base qualities were left out, and no much larger clone turns up one base away.

The chain employs TRBV10-3 and TRBJ2-3; no confident D gene assignment can be made. The receptor was derived from a man in his fifties with renal cell carcinoma. The sample was blood, taken from a patient whose treatment included radiotherapy and nephrectomy. The CDR3 protein sequence reads: CAISDSTDTQYF. In nucleotide form, the sequence is TGTGCCATCAGTGACTCTACAGATACGCAGTATTTT.